One sample yielded the 24 T cell receptor beta chains listed below, sequenced in a study of T cell responses to AZD1222 COVID-19 vaccine (dated by TCRdb to about 2021). The sample's time point label, decoded: baseline before first vaccination. Receptor amplification or capture employed the immunoSEQ multiplex PCR assay. Here the immuneACCESS table is served through TCRdb, limited to in-frame sequences with V and J called. Missing clones are a known gap in these copies; in checked studies unresolved V genes cover under half, and the rest lacks a known reason. A total of 110,000 to 150,000 clones appear in this sample, 91% of them only once. The top ten clones comprise around 2.7% of the sample. Sequences were derived from peripheral blood, sampled on day 0 of AZD1222 vaccination. These receptors were obtained from an adult in good health.

This chain links TRBV7-2 with TRBJ1-1, with 7 nucleotides matching TRBD1. Losses at the gene ends were 4 bases for V and 3 bases for J; bases not matched to a gene: 8. Germline loops: CDR1 SGHTA, CDR2 FQGNSA. The CDR3 is made up of 15 amino acids. The DNA of the CDR3 is TGTGCCAGCAGCTCCAGAAACGACAGGGACACTGAAGCTTTCTTT. Translation gives CASSSRNDRDTEAFF. The whole variable domain, filled in from reference TRBV7-2 and TRBJ1-1, reads GAGVSQSPSNKVTEKGKDVELRCDPISGHTALYWYRQSLGQGLEFLIYFQGNSAPDKSGLPSDRFSAERTGGSVSTLTIQRTQQEDSAVYLCASSSRNDRDTEAFFGQGTRLTVV.

This clone occurred once. V usage is TRBV10-1 and J usage is TRBJ2-5; TRBD2 agrees at 9 bases. Germline V gives CDR1 WNHNN, CDR2 SYGVQD (reference sequence). The CDR3 contains 16 residues. V lost 2 bases to trimming and J lost 5 bases; unmatched junction nucleotides: 9. CDR3 loop: CASSEPDKRGAETQYF. DNA of the CDR3: TGCGCCAGCAGTGAGCCGGACAAGCGGGGGGCGGAGACCCAGTACTTC.

The gene calls are TRBV9 and TRBJ2-1; D is unclear. Looked up from germline, CDR1 is SGDLS and CDR2 is YYNGEE. The V gene lost 5 bases and the J gene lost 6 bases, with 9 bases spanning the gap. CDR3 length equals 12 residues. CDR3 sequence: CASRGSPNEQFF. The CDR3, as DNA: TGTGCCAGCAGGGGTAGCCCCAATGAGCAGTTCTTC.

The CDR3 DNA is TGTGCCAGCAGTGACTCCGGGGAATACAATGAGCAGTTCTTC. It is translated as CASSDSGEYNEQFF. The chain carries TRBV6-4 and TRBJ2-1; D possibly corresponds to TRBD2 (5 bases). CDR3 length: 14 amino acids. With 0 bases removed from V and 4 bases from J, the gap between germline ends came to 7 bases. Looked up from germline, CDR1 is MRHNA and CDR2 is SNTAGT.

The chain uses TRBV19 and TRBJ1-2; 7 bases line up with TRBD1. Germline V gene sequence: CDR1 LNHDA, CDR2 SQIVND (reference sequence). Trimming at V came to 7 bases and at J to 7 bases, leaving 6 bases not matched to a gene. This CDR3 contains 12 residues. The CDR3 here is CASNSRGGGYTF. Written as DNA, the CDR3 is TGTGCCAGTAACAGCAGGGGGGGTGGCTACACCTTC.

The rearrangement links TRBV4-2 to TRBJ2-1; D tentatively fits TRBD1 or TRBD2 (5 bases each). In germline, CDR1 is LGHNA, CDR2 YNFKEQ. This CDR3 is 17 amino acids long. V dropped 4 bases and J dropped 6 bases, with 22 bases sitting between them. CDR3 bases: TGTGCCAGCAGCCTCATACCCTTTAACCGGGACCCCAATGAGCAGTTCTTC. This codes for CASSLIPFNRDPNEQFF.

The gene calls are TRBV5-4 and TRBJ2-1; D is undetermined. With 4 bases removed from V and 5 bases from J, the gap between germline ends came to 10 bases. The V gene's germline CDR1 is SGHNT and CDR2 YYREEE (reference sequence). The CDR3 consists of 13 residues. The CDR3 coding sequence is TGTGCCAGCAGCCATGACCGGAACAATGAGCAGTTCTTC. Translation: CASSHDRNNEQFF.

The chain employs TRBV4-1 and TRBJ1-4, with 8 bases aligning to TRBD1. The V and J ends lost 0 bases and 15 bases, in that order; junction bases with no gene match: 15. Per the germline V gene, CDR1 is MGHRA and CDR2 is YSYEKL. This CDR3 contains 16 residues. The CDR3 loop is CASSQDRGRQGMSMFF. In DNA form, the CDR3 reads TGCGCCAGCAGCCAAGATAGGGGCCGACAGGGGATGAGTATGTTTTTT.

The chain joins TRBV19 to TRBJ1-4, with D maybe TRBD1 (6 bases). The CDR3 has 13 amino acids. V was clipped by 5 bases and J by 8 bases, with 12 bases between them. Germline V gene lookup returns CDR1 LNHDA and CDR2 SQIVND (reference sequence). The CDR3, as DNA: TGTGCCAGTAGTCCCCGGACAGTCGAAAAACTGTTTTTT. This translates into CASSPRTVEKLFF.

This clone has only one observation. The rearrangement uses TRBV19 and TRBJ1-4; 12 nucleotides agree with TRBD1. CDR1 and CDR2 (germline): LNHDA, SQIVND (reference sequence). The CDR3 contains 15 residues. The V gene end was trimmed by 8 bases and the J gene end by 8 bases; junction bases not matched to a gene: 9. The CDR3 DNA reads TGTGCCAGTCGCCCTGGGACAGGGGGCGAAGAAAAACTGTTTTTT. Its protein product is CASRPGTGGEEKLFF.

The gene calls are TRBV7-2 and TRBJ1-3; TRBD1 aligns across 9 bases. The CDR3 totals 16 residues. The germline V gene has CDR1 SGHTA and CDR2 FQGNSA. The trim removed 2 bases at V and 3 bases at J, leaving 5 bases unmatched. CDR3 residues: CASSLTGQGSGNTIYF. DNA for the CDR3: TGTGCCAGCAGCTTAACCGGACAGGGGAGTGGAAACACCATATATTTT.

This clone appeared once. The rearrangement joins TRBV18 to TRBJ2-1; D gene unclear. The CDR3 runs to 12 residues. Germline assignment: CDR1 KGHSH and CDR2 LQKENI. Trimming removed 2 bases at V and 5 bases at J, with 4 bases between. Written as DNA, the CDR3 is TGTGCCAGCTCACCAGTTGACAATGAGCAGTTCTTC. This sequence encodes CASSPVDNEQFF.

This chain joins TRBV2 and TRBJ1-6; 7 positions agree with TRBD1. There are 15 residues in the CDR3. Germline trimming cut 3 bases from V and 2 bases from J; bases unmatched to any gene: 1. The germline CDR1 and CDR2 sequences are SNHLY and FYNNEI. The CDR3 loop reads CASSDQGAYNSPLHF. In DNA, the CDR3 is TGTGCCAGCAGTGACCAGGGGGCCTATAATTCACCCCTCCACTTT.

This rearrangement joins TRBV6-5 to TRBJ2-2; D not resolved. Per the germline V gene, CDR1 is MNHEY and CDR2 is SVGAGI. V lost 7 bases, J lost 7 bases, and 10 bases lay in between. The CDR3 contains 12 residues. In nucleotides, the CDR3 is TGTGCCAGCACGGTCGGCGGCGGGGAGCTGTTTTTT. Protein: CASTVGGGELFF.

The gene calls are TRBV7-2 and TRBJ2-7; either TRBD1 or TRBD2 may fit D (6 bases each). The CDR3 loop spans 14 amino acids. Germline CDR1 is SGHTA and CDR2 is FQGNSA. The V end was cut by 4 bases, the J end by 5 bases, with 15 bases between. This CDR3 reads CASSYQGRRDEQYF. The CDR3 region has the DNA TGTGCCAGCAGCTATCAGGGGCGGAGGGACGAGCAGTACTTC.

The V and J genes are TRBV28 and TRBJ1-1; 11 positions match TRBD1. Germline CDR1 MDHEN, CDR2 SYDVKM. The CDR3 is 13 residues long. J was trimmed by 7 bases and V by 3 bases; bases with no gene match: 1. The CDR3, as DNA: TGTGCCAGCAGTTTCGGGACAGGGGGTGAAGCTTTCTTT. This translates into CASSFGTGGEAFF.

This chain links TRBV2 with TRBJ1-5; D call uncertain. Deletions cut 7 bases from V and 6 bases from J, with 10 bases between. The CDR3 consists of 12 residues. Germline CDR1 reads SNHLY; CDR2 reads FYNNEI. The CDR3 bases are TGTGCCAGCACGGCGCCGGGTCAGCCCCAGCATTTT. Amino acid sequence: CASTAPGQPQHF.

The chain uses TRBV9 and TRBJ2-7; D is unresolved. Germline V lookup: CDR1 SGDLS, CDR2 YYNGEE. This CDR3 comprises 16 residues. The V gene lost 0 bases and the J gene lost 2 bases, with 15 bases spanning the gap. The CDR3 loop is CASSVAGGAIPYEQYF. As DNA, the CDR3 is TGTGCCAGCAGCGTAGCTGGCGGCGCGATCCCCTACGAGCAGTACTTC. The whole variable domain, remainder taken from reference TRBV9 and TRBJ2-7, is DSGVTQTPKHLITATGQRVTLRCSPRSGDLSVYWYQQSLDQGLQFLIQYYNGEERAKGNILERFSAQQFPDLHSELNLSSLELGDSALYFCASSVAGGAIPYEQYFGPGTRLTVT.

The chain uses TRBV2 and TRBJ2-7, with 10 bases matching TRBD1. CDR3 length: 14 residues. The J segment lost 4 bases and the V segment lost 4 bases, leaving 4 bases of the junction unmatched. Germline V lookup: CDR1 SNHLY, CDR2 FYNNEI. The CDR3 nucleotides read TGTGCCAGCAGTGGACAGGGGGCTCGGTACGAGCAGTACTTC. Translation gives CASSGQGARYEQYF.

The CDR3 DNA reads as TGTGCCAGCAGGATACCCTCCGGGACCCCAGAGAACGAGCAGTACTTC. It yields the protein CASRIPSGTPENEQYF. This chain connects TRBV28 to TRBJ2-7; TRBD1 or TRBD2 may be the D gene (5 bases each). This CDR3 has 16 amino acids. Trimming shortened V by 6 bases and J by 5 bases, and 23 bases separated the two germline ends. Germline-derived CDR1 and CDR2 are MDHEN and SYDVKM.

This chain links TRBV11-2 with TRBJ2-5, with 11 nucleotides matching TRBD2. The length of the CDR3 is 19 residues. In germline, CDR1 is SGHAT, CDR2 FQNNGV. J lost 1 base, V lost 0 bases, and 10 bases had no gene match. The DNA of the CDR3 is TGTGCCAGCAGCTTAGAAGGGTTTCTAGCGGGGGGACCCCAAGAGACCCAGTACTTC. It specifies CASSLEGFLAGGPQETQYF. Together with reference TRBV11-2 and TRBJ2-5, the CDR3 gives the full variable domain: EAGVAQSPRYKIIEKRQSVAFWCNPISGHATLYWYQQILGQGPKLLIQFQNNGVVDDSQLPKDRFSAERLKGVDSTLKIQPAKLEDSAVYLCASSLEGFLAGGPQETQYFGPGTRLLVL.

This chain uses TRBV7-3 with TRBJ1-4, with D perhaps matching TRBD1 (5 bases). V lost 0 bases and J lost 0, with 14 bases in between. Germline CDR1 is SGHTA and CDR2 is FQGTGA. The CDR3 is 18 residues long. CDR3: CASSLTLMGRATNEKLFF. The CDR3 DNA follows: TGTGCCAGCAGCTTAACGTTAATGGGACGTGCAACTAATGAAAAACTGTTTTTT.

This chain uses TRBV5-8 with TRBJ2-6; 7 nucleotides agree with TRBD2. CDR1 and CDR2 (germline): SGHTS, YDEGEE. After removal of 4 bases from V and 4 bases from J, the junction contained 14 bases not matched to a gene. This CDR3 has 18 amino acids. CDR3 in DNA: TGTGCCAGCAGCATCCCCGGGGAACTAGCGCGAGGGGCCAACGTCCTGACTTTC. Translating gives CASSIPGELARGANVLTF. The whole variable domain, remainder taken from reference TRBV5-8 and TRBJ2-6, is EAGVTQSPTHLIKTRGQQATLRCSPISGHTSVYWYQQALGLGLQFLLWYDEGEERNRGNFPPRFSGRQFPNYSSELNVNALELEDSALYLCASSIPGELARGANVLTFGAGSRLTVL.

V gene TRBV29-1 combines with J gene TRBJ1-2, with D hard to call. The CDR3 covers 11 residues. CDR1 is SQVTM, CDR2 ANQGSEA, per germline. Trimming left V 7 bases short and J 2 bases short, with 8 bases between. In nucleotides, the CDR3 is TGCAGCGGGAGAGAAAACTATGGCTACACCTTC. This codes for CSGRENYGYTF.